One and the same sample provided the 2 T cell receptor beta chains below, sequenced in a study of blood T cell repertoires in COVID-19. Measured with immunoSEQ multiplex PCR; TCRdb has only the in-frame clones, and not every one. The sample lists around 36,000 clones, approximately 91% seen once, with 5% to 7% in the top ten. Sequencing was carried out using peripheral blood. These receptors were taken from a human donor in a cohort sampled during active COVID-19.

The chain couples TRBV11-3 to TRBJ2-1; D perhaps matches TRBD2 (6 bases). The CDR3 sequence is 18 residues long. The V gene lost 5 bases and the J gene lost 3 bases, with 23 bases spanning the gap. Germline CDR1 and CDR2: SGHNT and YENEEA. The CDR3 loop is CASSPAPTSHNCYNEQFF. CDR3 sequence (DNA): TGTGCCAGCAGCCCCGCTCCTACTAGCCATAACTGCTACAATGAGCAGTTCTTC.

The rearrangement links TRBV5-1 to TRBJ2-3; maybe TRBD1 (6 bases). The CDR3 contains 16 residues. CDR1 is SGHRS and CDR2 is YFSETQ in the germline V gene. Trimming removed 1 base at V and 0 bases at J, with 12 bases between. In DNA form, the CDR3 reads TGCGCCAGCAGCTTGCAGGGGACGACTAGCACAGATACGCAGTATTTT. This codes for CASSLQGTTSTDTQYF.